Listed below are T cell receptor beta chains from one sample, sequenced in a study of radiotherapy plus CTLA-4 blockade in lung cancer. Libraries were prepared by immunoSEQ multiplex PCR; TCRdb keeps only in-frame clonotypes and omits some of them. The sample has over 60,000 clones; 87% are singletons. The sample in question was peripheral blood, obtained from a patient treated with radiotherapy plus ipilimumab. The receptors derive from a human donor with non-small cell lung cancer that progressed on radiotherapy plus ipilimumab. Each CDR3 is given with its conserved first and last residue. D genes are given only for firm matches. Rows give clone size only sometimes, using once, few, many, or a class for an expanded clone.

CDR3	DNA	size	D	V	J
CASSYIGTTGYTF	TGTGCCAGCAGTTACATAGGAACAACGGGCTACACCTTC	once	NA	TRBV6-5	TRBJ1-2
CAISESSGGRTASTDTQYF	TGTGCCATCAGTGAGTCGTCAGGGGGGAGGACTGCTAGCACAGATACGCAGTATTTT	NA	NA	TRBV10-3	TRBJ2-3
CASSRQGNQPQHF	TGTGCCAGCTCGCGACAGGGAAACCAGCCCCAGCATTTT	NA	TRBD1	TRBV18	TRBJ1-5
CASSVSAGGLETQYF	TGTGCCAGTAGTGTTTCAGCGGGAGGCTTGGAGACCCAGTACTTC	once	TRBD2	TRBV19	TRBJ2-5
CASSLGGLETQYF	TGTGCCAGCAGCCTAGGGGGGTTAGAGACCCAGTACTTC	NA	NA	TRBV11-2	TRBJ2-5
CASSDRDSSYEQYF	TGTGCCAGCAGTGACCGGGACAGCTCCTACGAGCAGTACTTC	NA	TRBD1	TRBV6-5	TRBJ2-7
CASMGQMNTEAFF	TGTGCCAGTATGGGACAGATGAACACTGAAGCTTTCTTT	NA	TRBD1	TRBV2	TRBJ1-1
CASSSPPTGGHEQYF	TGCGCCAGCAGCTCACCTCCGACAGGAGGCCACGAGCAGTACTTC	NA	NA	TRBV5-1	TRBJ2-7
CAWSVLVQETQYF	TGTGCCTGGAGTGTACTAGTACAAGAGACCCAGTACTTC	NA	NA	TRBV30	TRBJ2-5
CASSLDRGHGNTIYF	TGTGCCAGCAGCCTCGACAGGGGCCATGGAAACACCATATATTTT	NA	TRBD1	TRBV5-6	TRBJ1-3
CASNIGSGNTIYF	TGTGCCAGCAACATAGGGTCCGGAAACACCATATATTTT	NA	NA	TRBV6-6	TRBJ1-3
CASSQDLEQFF	TGTGCCAGCAGCCAAGATCTTGAGCAGTTCTTC	NA	NA	TRBV4-2	TRBJ2-1
CASSTTRTDTYF	TGTGCCAGTAGTACTACCCGGACAGACACATACTTC	NA	NA	TRBV19	TRBJ1-2
CASSLSGQGNANYGYTF	TGTGCCAGCAGCCTGTCGGGACAGGGGAATGCTAACTATGGCTACACCTTC	NA	TRBD1	TRBV7-9	TRBJ1-2
CASSPSTDTQYF	TGTGCCAGCAGTCCAAGCACAGATACGCAGTATTTT	NA	NA	TRBV6-6	TRBJ2-3
CASSPGVNEKLFF	TGTGCCAGCTCACCAGGAGTAAATGAAAAACTGTTTTTT	NA	NA	TRBV18	TRBJ1-4
CASSLDRGPNTEAFF	TGTGCCAGCAGCTTGGACAGGGGCCCGAACACTGAAGCTTTCTTT	once	TRBD1	TRBV5-8	TRBJ1-1
CASSLRPWGSDTQYF	TGCGCCAGCAGCTTGCGCCCCTGGGGCTCAGATACGCAGTATTTT	NA	NA	TRBV5-1	TRBJ2-3
CASSLRGRRGNTIYF	TGTGCCAGCAGCTTGAGGGGGCGCCGAGGAAACACCATATATTTT	NA	TRBD1	TRBV5-6	TRBJ1-3
CSVLKRSTDTQYF	TGCAGCGTTTTAAAGCGGAGCACAGATACGCAGTATTTT	NA	NA	TRBV29-1	TRBJ2-3
CSVLAGDLTGELFF	TGCAGCGTTCTAGCGGGAGATCTGACCGGGGAGCTGTTTTTT	few	TRBD2	TRBV29-1	TRBJ2-2
CASSQGPRDTEAFF	TGCGCCAGCAGTCAGGGCCCTAGGGACACTGAAGCTTTCTTT	NA	NA	TRBV23-1	TRBJ1-1
CASSHKSEQYF	TGTGCCAGCAGTCATAAGAGCGAGCAGTACTTC	once	NA	TRBV6-1	TRBJ2-7
CASSRTASSGANVLTF	TGTGCCAGCAGCCGGACAGCCAGCTCTGGGGCCAACGTCCTGACTTTC	NA	NA	TRBV4-2	TRBJ2-6
CASREGTGELFF	TGTGCCAGCAGGGAGGGCACCGGGGAGCTGTTTTTT	NA	NA	TRBV2	TRBJ2-2
CASSFSGTDTQYF	TGCGCCAGCAGCTTTAGCGGGACAGATACGCAGTATTTT	NA	TRBD2	TRBV5-1	TRBJ2-3
CASSFGLGQFF	TGTGCCAGCAGCTTCGGCCTAGGGCAGTTCTTC	NA	NA	TRBV5-6	TRBJ2-1
CASSLVGGMPQHF	TGTGCCAGCAGCTTAGTGGGTGGGATGCCCCAGCATTTT	few	NA	TRBV7-8	TRBJ1-5
CASSLTGQGNTGELFF	TGCGCCAGCAGCCTAACCGGACAGGGCAACACCGGGGAGCTGTTTTTT	NA	TRBD1	TRBV4-1	TRBJ2-2
CAGLKDRTTNYGYTF	TGTGCCGGACTGAAGGACAGGACCACTAACTATGGCTACACCTTC	NA	TRBD1	TRBV7-2	TRBJ1-2
CASSSRLGKPDTQYF	TGTGCCAGCAGCTCCCGATTGGGTAAGCCAGATACGCAGTATTTT	NA	NA	TRBV9	TRBJ2-3
CASSQAAATSKLFF	TGCGCCAGCAGCCAAGCCGCAGCAACGTCAAAACTGTTTTTT	NA	NA	TRBV4-1	TRBJ1-4
CAWSERYGYTF	TGTGCCTGGAGCGAGAGGTATGGCTACACCTTC	NA	NA	TRBV30	TRBJ1-2
CASSPGQGFSNSYEQYF	TGCGCCAGCAGCCCCGGACAGGGCTTTAGTAATTCGTACGAGCAGTACTTC	NA	TRBD1	TRBV5-1	TRBJ2-7
CASSLGPLSGAFYEQYF	TGTGCCAGCAGCTTAGGACCCCTCAGCGGGGCCTTCTACGAGCAGTACTTC	NA	TRBD2	TRBV11-2	TRBJ2-7
CASSDRGGTGELFF	TGTGCCAGCAGCGACCGGGGGGGCACCGGGGAGCTGTTTTTT	once	TRBD2	TRBV11-2	TRBJ2-2
CASSYGTGGYSEQFF	TGTGCCAGCAGTTATGGGACAGGGGGGTATAGTGAGCAGTTCTTC	NA	TRBD1	TRBV6-5	TRBJ2-1
CASKRSGTALYEQYF	TGTGCCAGCAAAAGATCCGGGACGGCCCTTTACGAGCAGTACTTC	NA	NA	TRBV13	TRBJ2-7
CASSENMNTEAFF	TGCGCCAGCAGTGAAAACATGAACACTGAAGCTTTCTTT	NA	NA	TRBV10-2	TRBJ1-1
CASSVSLGRGLETQYF	TGTGCCAGCAGCGTATCCCTCGGGAGGGGCCTAGAGACCCAGTACTTC	NA	TRBD2	TRBV7-2	TRBJ2-5
CASNLGTLDTIYF	TGTGCCAGCAACCTCGGCACCCTGGACACCATATATTTT	NA	NA	TRBV2	TRBJ1-3
CASSPGTTGKNIQYF	TGTGCCAGCAGTCCCGGGACTACGGGCAAGAACATTCAGTACTTC	NA	TRBD2	TRBV2	TRBJ2-4
CASSLTIVDSNQETQYF	TGTGCCAGCAGCTTGACCATCGTCGACAGCAACCAAGAGACCCAGTACTTC	NA	NA	TRBV5-6	TRBJ2-5
CASSQQGGPKEKLFF	TGCGCCAGCAGCCAACAGGGGGGCCCGAAGGAAAAACTGTTTTTT	NA	TRBD1	TRBV5-1	TRBJ1-4
CASSKPGQQIVGELFF	TGTGCCAGCAGTAAACCGGGACAGCAGATTGTCGGGGAGCTGTTTTTT	NA	TRBD1	TRBV6-6	TRBJ2-2
CASSPGGTSGFGEQFF	TGTGCCAGCAGCCCCGGAGGGACTAGCGGGTTCGGTGAGCAGTTCTTC	NA	TRBD2	TRBV7-2	TRBJ2-1
CSVYGGTLDFGQFF	TGCAGCGTTTATGGGGGGACACTCGATTTCGGGCAGTTCTTC	NA	NA	TRBV29-1	TRBJ2-1